The 18 T cell receptor beta chains presented below share a single source sample, sequenced in a study of cytomegalovirus exposure and HLA in healthy donors. Use of 60 Vbeta and 13 Jbeta primers characterized the PCR. TCRdb's table, derived via immunoSEQ multiplex PCR, lists solely in-frame clones and lacks some. Counted here are under 150,000 clones, 80% occurring once; the ten biggest clones make up around 2.4%. The sequencing sample was made of PBMCs. The origin of the receptors is a man aged 50 or older in good health and CMV-seronegative.

This clone was observed a few times. This chain links TRBV29-1 with TRBJ1-1, with D hard to call. The germline CDR1 and CDR2 sequences are SQVTM and ANQGSEA. The CDR3 spans 12 residues. V lost 3 bases to trimming and J lost 2 bases, with 7 bases between them. The DNA for the CDR3 is TGCAGCGTTGACGGGGTCAACACTGAAGCTTTCTTT. Translated: CSVDGVNTEAFF.

This chain uses TRBV28 with TRBJ2-3; TRBD2 aligns across 10 bases. Per germline, CDR1 MDHEN and CDR2 SYDVKM. The CDR3 is made up of 17 amino acids. V trimming: 1 base; J trimming: 1 base; junction bases outside the gene matches: 5. CDR3 region: CASSLFILAGGTDTQYF. CDR3 sequence (DNA): TGTGCCAGCAGTTTATTTATCCTAGCGGGGGGCACAGATACGCAGTATTTT.

The chain carries TRBV18 and TRBJ2-7; 7 bases are shared with TRBD2. Trimming removed 2 bases from V and 2 bases from J; junction bases left unmatched: 6. The CDR3 spans 15 residues. Per the germline V gene, CDR1 is KGHSH and CDR2 is LQKENI. The CDR3 here is CASSPGLAEAYEQYF. The CDR3 DNA follows: TGTGCCAGCTCACCAGGGCTAGCGGAGGCCTACGAGCAGTACTTC.

This clone came up once. The genes are TRBV7-8 and TRBJ1-3, with TRBD1 as a possible D gene (6 bases). Germline CDR1 reads SGHVS; CDR2 reads FQNEAQ. V lost 5 bases, J lost 3 bases, and 14 bases lay in between. The CDR3 covers 15 residues. The CDR3 DNA reads as TGTGCCAGCAGCCTAAGTTCGGGACATGGAAACACCATATATTTT. Protein: CASSLSSGHGNTIYF.

The chain couples TRBV25-1 to TRBJ1-2; D is perhaps TRBD1 (5 bases). CDR1 is MGHDK and CDR2 is SYGVNS in the germline V gene. The ends were cut back, 1 base at V and 2 bases at J, with 14 bases in the middle. This CDR3 has 16 residues. The CDR3 protein is CASSELGGRGNYGYTF. CDR3 nucleotide sequence: TGTGCCAGCAGTGAATTGGGGGGTAGGGGAAACTATGGCTACACCTTC.

This sequence joins TRBV19 and TRBJ1-1; possible D gene TRBD1, 5 bases. The germline CDR1 and CDR2 sequences are LNHDA and SQIVND (reference sequence). This CDR3 has 13 residues. The ends were cut back, 5 bases at V and 8 bases at J, with 15 bases in the middle. The DNA for the CDR3 is TGTGCCAGTAGTTCCCCGGACATTCTAGAAGCTTTCTTT. It codes for CASSSPDILEAFF.

The chain carries TRBV30 and TRBJ2-1; 10 nucleotides agree with TRBD2. CDR1 and CDR2 (germline): GTSNPN, SVGIG (reference sequence). The V and J ends lost 4 bases and 5 bases, in that order; junction bases with no gene match: 8. This CDR3 contains 15 residues. The CDR3 DNA reads as TGTGCCTGGACCGTTGGACTAGCGGAAAACAATGAGCAGTTCTTC. This translates into CAWTVGLAENNEQFF.

This rearrangement joins TRBV27 to TRBJ1-5; 10 bases are shared with TRBD1. The CDR3 length is 15 residues. CDR1 and CDR2 (germline): MNHEY, SMNVEV (reference sequence). V was pared by 5 bases and J by 6 bases, with 7 bases of the junction left unmatched. The CDR3, as DNA: TGTGCCAGCAGTATGACAGGGGGCGCGGGTCAGCCCCAGCATTTT. Translated: CASSMTGGAGQPQHF.

This chain connects TRBV9 to TRBJ1-1; weak D call: TRBD1 (5 bases). The V end was cut by 3 bases, the J end by 1 base, with 13 bases between. This CDR3 is 15 amino acids long. Germline assignment: CDR1 SGDLS and CDR2 YYNGEE. CDR3 region: CASSARGWGNTEAFF. The CDR3 DNA is TGTGCCAGCAGCGCCCGGGGGTGGGGGAACACTGAAGCTTTCTTT.

The gene calls are TRBV2 and TRBJ2-7; 12 nucleotides match TRBD1. Germline V gene data show CDR1 as SNHLY and CDR2 as FYNNEI. With 6 bases clipped from V and 3 bases from J, the junction kept 6 bases outside the gene matches. The CDR3 extends over 15 amino acids. The chain's CDR3 is CASRWGQGAFYEQYF. CDR3 coding DNA: TGTGCCAGCAGGTGGGGACAGGGGGCCTTCTACGAGCAGTACTTC.

The rearrangement links TRBV27 to TRBJ2-4; unclear D gene. CDR1 MNHEY and CDR2 SMNVEV come from the germline V gene (reference sequence). The CDR3 is made up of 13 amino acids. Trimming removed 4 bases at V and 6 bases at J, with 10 bases between. CDR3 DNA: TGTGCCAGCAGTTCACATAATGCAAACATTCAGTACTTC. As protein: CASSSHNANIQYF.

The CDR3 region has the DNA TGTGCCAGCAGCCAAGATGCGGACAGGGGTAATGGCATTCAGTACTTC. This sequence encodes CASSQDADRGNGIQYF. The chain uses TRBV4-2 and TRBJ2-4; TRBD1 matches at 9 bases. CDR1 LGHNA and CDR2 YNFKEQ come from the germline V gene. J lost 9 bases, V lost 0 bases, and 9 bases had no gene match. This CDR3 contains 16 residues.

The chain carries TRBV7-8 and TRBJ2-5, with TRBD1 matching 8 bases. Germline loops: CDR1 SGHVS, CDR2 FQNEAQ. V lost 3 bases to trimming and J lost 5 bases; unmatched junction nucleotides: 2. There are 13 residues in the CDR3. The CDR3: CASSFNRGETQYF. CDR3 in DNA: TGTGCCAGCAGCTTCAACAGGGGGGAGACCCAGTACTTC.

This chain links TRBV9 with TRBJ2-7, with 10 bases fitting TRBD2. The V gene's germline CDR1 is SGDLS and CDR2 YYNGEE. The CDR3 length is 16 residues. Losses at the gene ends were 0 bases for V and 4 bases for J; bases not matched to a gene: 7. This CDR3 is CASSVAGGSGGYEQYF. The CDR3 DNA reads as TGTGCCAGCAGCGTAGCTGGCGGTAGCGGGGGGTACGAGCAGTACTTC.

The V gene is TRBV28, the J gene TRBJ1-5; 8 nucleotides line up with TRBD1. The CDR3 is 17 residues long. V was clipped by 5 bases and J by 2 bases; unmatched bases: 11. Germline V lookup: CDR1 MDHEN, CDR2 SYDVKM. This CDR3 is CASSIPDRGWGNQPQHF. The CDR3, as DNA: TGTGCCAGCAGTATCCCAGACAGGGGTTGGGGCAATCAGCCCCAGCATTTT.

The V gene is TRBV19, the J gene TRBJ1-1, with TRBD1 matching 8 bases. This CDR3 spans 14 amino acids. Germline assignment: CDR1 LNHDA and CDR2 SQIVND (reference sequence). V shed 5 bases, J shed 7 bases, and the junction held 9 bases outside the gene matches. The CDR3 sequence: CASSSRRGQGEAFF. The DNA of the CDR3 is TGTGCCAGTAGTTCCCGCAGGGGGCAAGGTGAAGCTTTCTTT.

The gene calls are TRBV5-1 and TRBJ2-1; 8 bases are a match to TRBD1. J lost 9 bases, V lost 0 bases, and 8 bases had no gene match. The CDR3 sequence is 15 residues long. CDR1 and CDR2 (germline): SGHRS, YFSETQ. The CDR3 reads CASSLVARGPFEQFF. The CDR3, as DNA: TGCGCCAGCAGCTTGGTCGCCAGGGGGCCTTTTGAGCAGTTCTTC.

DNA for the CDR3: TGTGCCAGCAGCTTAGGACACAGGAACACTGAAGCTTTCTTT. Amino acid sequence: CASSLGHRNTEAFF. V and J are TRBV11-2 and TRBJ1-1; D gene uncertain. V lost 1 base to trimming and J lost 1 base, with 7 bases between them. This CDR3 comprises 14 residues. CDR1 SGHAT and CDR2 FQNNGV come from the germline V gene.